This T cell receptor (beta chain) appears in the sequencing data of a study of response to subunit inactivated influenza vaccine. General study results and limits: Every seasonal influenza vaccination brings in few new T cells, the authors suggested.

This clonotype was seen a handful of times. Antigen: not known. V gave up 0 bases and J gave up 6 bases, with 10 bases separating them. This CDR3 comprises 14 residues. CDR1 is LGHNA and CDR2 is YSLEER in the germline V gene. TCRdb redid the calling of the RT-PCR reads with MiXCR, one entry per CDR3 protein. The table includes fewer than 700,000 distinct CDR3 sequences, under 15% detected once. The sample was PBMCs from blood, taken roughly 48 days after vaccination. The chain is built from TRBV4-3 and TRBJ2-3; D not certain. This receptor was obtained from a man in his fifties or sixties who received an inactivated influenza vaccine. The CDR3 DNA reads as TGCGCCAGCAGCCAAGAGTCCACATTGGATACGCAGTATTTT. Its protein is CASSQESTLDTQYF.